The clone carrying this T cell receptor (beta chain) came up many times. Its specificity is not known. Germline lookup yields CDR1 MNHEY and CDR2 SVGEGT. Trimming took 1 base from V and 4 from J, leaving 5 bases between them. The CDR3 is made up of 14 amino acids. This specimen comes from a study of T cell repertoires in cytomegalovirus infection. On the study more broadly: Indications of both CMV infection and matching HLA type were provided by public TCR beta signatures. Overall study results and limits: HLA-C-restricted CMV-specific TCR beta clonotypes were dominant in the ex vivo response. Based on cumulative public TCR beta family frequency, carriers of CMV plus the relevant HLA were identified.

TCRdb redid the calling of the reads with MiXCR, one entry per CDR3 protein. The profile shows about 270,000 distinct CDR3 sequences, approximately 22% of them singletons. The chain employs TRBV6-2 or TRBV6-3 and TRBJ2-6; D ambiguous. The receptor was isolated from a human donor in good health (CMV status not recorded). Some clones in this sample may be carry-over from other donors' samples. This specimen consisted of cultured PBMCs, obtained from culture after CMV antigen stimulation. The CDR3 sequence: CASSYWRGANVLTF. The CDR3 DNA reads TGTGCCAGCAGTTACTGGCGGGGGGCCAACGTCCTGACTTTC.